Listed below are T cell receptor beta chains from one sample, sequenced in a study of cytotoxic CD8 clonotypes in ibrutinib-treated CLL. The table came from immunoSEQ multiplex PCR; TCRdb's copy has only in-frame clones and leaves some out. This repertoire shows around 300,000 clones, roughly 85% found once; its top ten account for over 5.5%. Material: PBMCs, obtained before ibrutinib treatment. Source of these receptors: a human donor with chronic lymphocytic leukemia. Each CDR3 is given with its conserved first and last residue. D genes are given only for firm matches. Clone size is shown for a subset of rows, as once, few, many or a class of expanded clone.

cdr3_length: 15
d_call: -
j_call: TRBJ1-2
v_call: TRBV5-6
clone_size: -
cdr3_nt: TGTGCCAGCAGCTCCCACCCGACGGCTAACTATGGCTACACCTTC
cdr3_aa: CASSSHPTANYGYTF

cdr3_length: 14
d_call: -
j_call: TRBJ1-2
v_call: TRBV14
clone_size: -
cdr3_nt: TGTGCCAGCAGCCCCGGTCCTACATCGTATGGCTACACCTTC
cdr3_aa: CASSPGPTSYGYTF

cdr3_length: 12
d_call: -
j_call: TRBJ1-3
v_call: TRBV4-2
clone_size: few
cdr3_nt: TGTGCCAGCAGCCCCGGCGGATACACCATATATTTT
cdr3_aa: CASSPGGYTIYF

cdr3_length: 16
d_call: -
j_call: TRBJ1-5
v_call: TRBV28
clone_size: -
cdr3_nt: TGTGCCAGCAGTTTATGGACCGGGACGGGAAATCAGCCCCAGCATTTT
cdr3_aa: CASSLWTGTGNQPQHF

cdr3_length: 12
d_call: -
j_call: TRBJ2-5
v_call: TRBV2
clone_size: -
cdr3_nt: TGTGCCAGCAGTGATGGGATAGGGACCCAGTACTTC
cdr3_aa: CASSDGIGTQYF

cdr3_length: 16
d_call: TRBD1
j_call: TRBJ1-2
v_call: TRBV28
clone_size: -
cdr3_nt: TGTGCCAGCAGTCTACCCTATCGGGACAGGTACCGGGGCTACACCTTC
cdr3_aa: CASSLPYRDRYRGYTF

cdr3_length: 15
d_call: -
j_call: TRBJ1-5
v_call: TRBV9
clone_size: -
cdr3_nt: TGTGCCAGCAGCTCCCAGGGTGGGAGCAATCAGCCCCAGCATTTT
cdr3_aa: CASSSQGGSNQPQHF

cdr3_length: 17
d_call: -
j_call: TRBJ2-3
v_call: TRBV7-8
clone_size: -
cdr3_nt: TGTGCCAGCAGCCAAACATCGCTAGCAGCTAGCACAGATACGCAGTATTTT
cdr3_aa: CASSQTSLAASTDTQYF

cdr3_length: 14
d_call: -
j_call: TRBJ2-7
v_call: TRBV29-1
clone_size: -
cdr3_nt: TGCAGCGTTGAAGAAGGGGACGGGAGCTACGAGCAGTACTTC
cdr3_aa: CSVEEGDGSYEQYF

cdr3_length: 11
d_call: -
j_call: TRBJ1-1
v_call: TRBV2
clone_size: -
cdr3_nt: TGTGCCAGCAGGGCGAACACTGAAGCTTTCTTT
cdr3_aa: CASRANTEAFF

cdr3_length: 14
d_call: -
j_call: TRBJ2-5
v_call: TRBV10-3
clone_size: -
cdr3_nt: TGTGCCATCAGTAAACACAGTAGTCCCGATACCCAGTACTTC
cdr3_aa: CAISKHSSPDTQYF

cdr3_length: 16
d_call: TRBD1
j_call: TRBJ1-2
v_call: TRBV4-2
clone_size: few
cdr3_nt: TGTGCCAGCAGCCACCTGGACAGGGTAAGGGGCTATGGCTACACCTTC
cdr3_aa: CASSHLDRVRGYGYTF

cdr3_length: 17
d_call: TRBD2
j_call: TRBJ2-1
v_call: TRBV6-1
clone_size: -
cdr3_nt: TGTGCCAGCAGTGATACTAGCGGGAGCACCCCGTTCGATGAGCAGTTCTTC
cdr3_aa: CASSDTSGSTPFDEQFF

cdr3_length: 15
d_call: -
j_call: TRBJ2-1
v_call: TRBV9
clone_size: -
cdr3_nt: TGTGCCAGCAGCGTACAGGGTCAGTGGGGCAATGAGCAGTTCTTC
cdr3_aa: CASSVQGQWGNEQFF

cdr3_length: 14
d_call: -
j_call: TRBJ2-2
v_call: TRBV6-5
clone_size: -
cdr3_nt: TGTGCCAGCAGTTGGTCAGAACTAACCGGGGAGCTGTTTTTT
cdr3_aa: CASSWSELTGELFF

cdr3_length: 17
d_call: -
j_call: TRBJ2-1
v_call: TRBV2
clone_size: -
cdr3_nt: TGTGCCAGCAGTAGGGGGGCTAGCGGCCGTAGTTACAATGAGCAGTTCTTC
cdr3_aa: CASSRGASGRSYNEQFF

cdr3_length: 14
d_call: -
j_call: TRBJ1-1
v_call: TRBV5-1
clone_size: once
cdr3_nt: TGCGCCAGCAGCTTGACCGGGCTGGACACTGAAGCTTTCTTT
cdr3_aa: CASSLTGLDTEAFF

cdr3_length: 21
d_call: TRBD2
j_call: TRBJ2-3
v_call: TRBV5-1
clone_size: -
cdr3_nt: TGCGCCAGCAGATGGGCCGAGGAGGCGGCCCGACTAGCGGGGCGCACAGATACGCAGTATTTT
cdr3_aa: CASRWAEEAARLAGRTDTQYF

cdr3_length: 14
d_call: -
j_call: TRBJ1-2
v_call: TRBV30
clone_size: -
cdr3_nt: TGTGCCTGGAGTGTACACGAGGCTAACTATGGCTACACCTTC
cdr3_aa: CAWSVHEANYGYTF

cdr3_length: 15
d_call: -
j_call: TRBJ1-1
v_call: TRBV18
clone_size: -
cdr3_nt: TGTGCCAGCTCACCATTGCTTGGGGGCGTGACTGAAGCTTTCTTT
cdr3_aa: CASSPLLGGVTEAFF

cdr3_length: 14
d_call: -
j_call: TRBJ2-7
v_call: TRBV5-1
clone_size: -
cdr3_nt: TGCGCCAGCAGCTTGGTTCAGGGTACCTACGAGCAGTACTTC
cdr3_aa: CASSLVQGTYEQYF

cdr3_length: 15
d_call: TRBD1
j_call: TRBJ2-2
v_call: TRBV30
clone_size: -
cdr3_nt: TGTGCCTGGATCTTAAGAGGGGGCGCCGCCGGGGAGCTGTTTTTT
cdr3_aa: CAWILRGGAAGELFF

cdr3_length: 14
d_call: -
j_call: TRBJ2-5
v_call: TRBV7-6
clone_size: -
cdr3_nt: TGTGCCAGCAGCTTACCGCGGGCCCGGGAGACCCAGTACTTC
cdr3_aa: CASSLPRARETQYF

cdr3_length: 12
d_call: TRBD1
j_call: TRBJ1-2
v_call: TRBV6-6
clone_size: once
cdr3_nt: TGTGCCAGCAGTAGGGACAGCGGAGGCTACACCTTC
cdr3_aa: CASSRDSGGYTF

cdr3_length: 16
d_call: TRBD2
j_call: TRBJ2-5
v_call: TRBV7-2
clone_size: -
cdr3_nt: TGTGCCAGCAGACCCAGCATAGCGGGAAGACAAGAGACCCAGTACTTC
cdr3_aa: CASRPSIAGRQETQYF

cdr3_length: 17
d_call: -
j_call: TRBJ2-2
v_call: TRBV5-4
clone_size: -
cdr3_nt: TGTGCCAGCGGGGGCGGTTTTCGGGGACCGGGCGCCGGGGAGCTGTTTTTT
cdr3_aa: CASGGGFRGPGAGELFF

cdr3_length: 16
d_call: -
j_call: TRBJ1-1
v_call: TRBV18
clone_size: -
cdr3_nt: TGTGCCAGCTCGCCCCGTGGTTCATCAGGGGACACTGAAGCTTTCTTT
cdr3_aa: CASSPRGSSGDTEAFF

cdr3_length: 15
d_call: -
j_call: TRBJ2-7
v_call: TRBV6-1
clone_size: -
cdr3_nt: TGTGCCAGCAGTGCCCGACTAGGGTCGTTTCTCGAGCAGTACTTC
cdr3_aa: CASSARLGSFLEQYF

cdr3_length: 16
d_call: -
j_call: TRBJ2-2
v_call: TRBV19
clone_size: -
cdr3_nt: TGTGCCAGTAGTTCCAGCCGACTATCGAACACCGGGGAGCTGTTTTTT
cdr3_aa: CASSSSRLSNTGELFF

cdr3_length: 14
d_call: TRBD1
j_call: TRBJ2-1
v_call: TRBV13
clone_size: -
cdr3_nt: TGTGCCAGCAGCCCAGGACAGGTCGCGGGTGAGCAGTTCTTC
cdr3_aa: CASSPGQVAGEQFF

cdr3_length: 16
d_call: -
j_call: TRBJ2-7
v_call: TRBV6-5
clone_size: -
cdr3_nt: TGTGCCAGCAGTTACTCGTCACGACAGACCTCCTACGAGCAGTACTTC
cdr3_aa: CASSYSSRQTSYEQYF

cdr3_length: 14
d_call: -
j_call: TRBJ1-1
v_call: TRBV6-1
clone_size: -
cdr3_nt: TGTGCCAGCAGTGAAGGGAGATCACTCACTGAAGCTTTCTTT
cdr3_aa: CASSEGRSLTEAFF

cdr3_length: 15
d_call: TRBD2
j_call: TRBJ2-7
v_call: TRBV11-2
clone_size: few
cdr3_nt: TGTGCCAGCAGCTTAACTAGCGGGAGGGCCTACGAGCAGTACTTC
cdr3_aa: CASSLTSGRAYEQYF

cdr3_length: 11
d_call: -
j_call: TRBJ2-2
v_call: TRBV5-4
clone_size: -
cdr3_nt: TGTGCCAGCACCGACACCGGGGAGCTGTTTTTT
cdr3_aa: CASTDTGELFF

cdr3_length: 15
d_call: TRBD1
j_call: TRBJ2-7
v_call: TRBV5-6
clone_size: -
cdr3_nt: TGTGCCAGCAGCTTGGCCCCGGGACAGTACTACGAGCAGTACTTC
cdr3_aa: CASSLAPGQYYEQYF

cdr3_length: 15
d_call: TRBD2
j_call: TRBJ2-7
v_call: TRBV5-1
clone_size: -
cdr3_nt: TGCGCCAGCAGCTTTGGACTAGCGGGAACCTACGAGCAGTACTTC
cdr3_aa: CASSFGLAGTYEQYF

cdr3_length: 14
d_call: TRBD2
j_call: TRBJ2-5
v_call: TRBV4-1
clone_size: few
cdr3_nt: TGCGCCAGCAGCCAAGGGCTAGCGGGGGAGACCCAGTACTTC
cdr3_aa: CASSQGLAGETQYF

cdr3_length: 17
d_call: -
j_call: TRBJ2-2
v_call: TRBV7-2
clone_size: few
cdr3_nt: TGTGCCAGCAGCTACACGTGGGGGGACCTGAACACCGGGGAGCTGTTTTTT
cdr3_aa: CASSYTWGDLNTGELFF

cdr3_length: 16
d_call: TRBD2
j_call: TRBJ2-1
v_call: TRBV18
clone_size: -
cdr3_nt: TGTGCCAGCTCGTCGGGACTAGCGGGAGCTTACAATGAGCAGTTCTTC
cdr3_aa: CASSSGLAGAYNEQFF

cdr3_length: 16
d_call: TRBD1
j_call: TRBJ1-4
v_call: TRBV6-1
clone_size: -
cdr3_nt: TGTGCCAGCAGTGGGCAGGACAGGGGGTCTAATGAAAAACTGTTTTTT
cdr3_aa: CASSGQDRGSNEKLFF

cdr3_length: 13
d_call: -
j_call: TRBJ2-1
v_call: TRBV5-6
clone_size: -
cdr3_nt: TGTGCCAGCAGCTTGGCCTCCTTCAATGAGCAGTTCTTC
cdr3_aa: CASSLASFNEQFF

cdr3_length: 15
d_call: -
j_call: TRBJ2-1
v_call: TRBV9
clone_size: -
cdr3_nt: TGTGCCAGCAGCGTAGCTGCGGGAAATTACAATGAGCAGTTCTTC
cdr3_aa: CASSVAAGNYNEQFF

cdr3_length: 13
d_call: -
j_call: TRBJ1-5
v_call: TRBV4-2
clone_size: many
cdr3_nt: TGTGCCAGCAGCCAAGGGTGGGATCAGCCCCAGCATTTT
cdr3_aa: CASSQGWDQPQHF

cdr3_length: 12
d_call: -
j_call: TRBJ2-7
v_call: TRBV28
clone_size: -
cdr3_nt: TGTGCCAGCAGGCCAGGGGTCTACGAGCAGTACTTC
cdr3_aa: CASRPGVYEQYF

cdr3_length: 15
d_call: TRBD2
j_call: TRBJ2-1
v_call: TRBV7-3
clone_size: -
cdr3_nt: TGTGCCAGCAGCTCCGGGGGGTTTGGTATGAATGAGCAGTTCTTC
cdr3_aa: CASSSGGFGMNEQFF

cdr3_length: 12
d_call: TRBD1
j_call: TRBJ1-2
v_call: TRBV27
clone_size: few
cdr3_nt: TGTGCCAGCCGACAGGGGGCGCGGGGCTACACCTTC
cdr3_aa: CASRQGARGYTF

cdr3_length: 16
d_call: TRBD2
j_call: TRBJ2-7
v_call: TRBV5-1
clone_size: -
cdr3_nt: TGCGCCAGCACCCTAAATCCTGGCGGGAGCACCTACGAGCAGTACTTC
cdr3_aa: CASTLNPGGSTYEQYF

cdr3_length: 16
d_call: -
j_call: TRBJ2-3
v_call: TRBV4-3
clone_size: -
cdr3_nt: TGCGCCAGCAGCCAAGCCAAAAGCGTACTAGCAGATACGCAGTATTTT
cdr3_aa: CASSQAKSVLADTQYF

cdr3_length: 13
d_call: -
j_call: TRBJ2-5
v_call: TRBV7-2
clone_size: -
cdr3_nt: TGTGCCAGCAGCTTAAACGGGGGAGAGACCCAGTACTTC
cdr3_aa: CASSLNGGETQYF

cdr3_length: 13
d_call: -
j_call: TRBJ1-1
v_call: TRBV9
clone_size: -
cdr3_nt: TGTGCCAGCAGCGTAGGGGGATCCACTGAAGCTTTCTTT
cdr3_aa: CASSVGGSTEAFF

cdr3_length: 14
d_call: TRBD1
j_call: TRBJ1-2
v_call: TRBV7-2
clone_size: -
cdr3_nt: TGTGCCAGCAGCCCCCGGACAGGGAAAAGTGGCTACACCTTC
cdr3_aa: CASSPRTGKSGYTF

cdr3_length: 18
d_call: TRBD1
j_call: TRBJ1-5
v_call: TRBV14
clone_size: -
cdr3_nt: TGTGCCAGCAGCCAAAGGGCCGGGACAGCATATAGCAATCAGCCCCAGCATTTT
cdr3_aa: CASSQRAGTAYSNQPQHF

cdr3_length: 11
d_call: -
j_call: TRBJ2-7
v_call: TRBV28
clone_size: few
cdr3_nt: TGTGCCAGCAGTATCGGTTACGAGCAGTACTTC
cdr3_aa: CASSIGYEQYF

cdr3_length: 16
d_call: TRBD2
j_call: TRBJ2-1
v_call: TRBV7-6
clone_size: -
cdr3_nt: TGTGCCAGCAGCTTAGGTGTAGCGGGGCCCTACAATGAGCAGTTCTTC
cdr3_aa: CASSLGVAGPYNEQFF